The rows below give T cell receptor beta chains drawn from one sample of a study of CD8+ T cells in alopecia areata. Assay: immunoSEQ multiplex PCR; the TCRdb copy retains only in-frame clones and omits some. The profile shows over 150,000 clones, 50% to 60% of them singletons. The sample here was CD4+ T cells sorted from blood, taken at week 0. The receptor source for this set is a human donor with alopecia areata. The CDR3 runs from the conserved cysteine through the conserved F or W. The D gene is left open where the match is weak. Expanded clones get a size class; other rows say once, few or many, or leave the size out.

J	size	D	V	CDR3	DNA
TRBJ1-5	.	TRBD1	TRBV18	CASSPGQGVYQPQHF	TGTGCCAGCTCACCCGGGCAGGGGGTTTATCAGCCCCAGCATTTT
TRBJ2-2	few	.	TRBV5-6	CASSLTGRFGELFF	TGTGCCAGCAGCTTGACAGGGAGATTCGGGGAGCTGTTTTTT
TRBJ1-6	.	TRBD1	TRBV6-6	CASSYRDRGLYSPLHF	TGTGCCAGCAGTTACAGAGACAGGGGACTCTATTCACCCCTCCACTTT
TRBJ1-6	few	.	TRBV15	CATSRDGVDNSPLHF	TGTGCCACCAGCAGAGACGGGGTGGACAATTCACCCCTCCACTTT
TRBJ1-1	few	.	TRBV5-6	CASSLWVNTEAFF	TGTGCCAGCAGCCTTTGGGTGAACACTGAAGCTTTCTTT
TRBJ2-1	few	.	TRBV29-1	CSGVLAAPYNEQFF	TGCAGCGGGGTGTTAGCGGCCCCCTACAATGAGCAGTTCTTC
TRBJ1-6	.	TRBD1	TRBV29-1	CSVKGDRDSPLHF	TGCAGCGTTAAGGGGGACAGAGATTCACCCCTCCACTTT
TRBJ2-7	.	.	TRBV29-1	CSVGGRQVYEQYF	TGCAGCGTAGGGGGGCGGCAGGTCTACGAGCAGTACTTC
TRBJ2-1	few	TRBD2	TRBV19	CASSITAGGPPSNEQFF	TGTGCCAGTAGTATAACAGCGGGGGGCCCCCCCTCCAATGAGCAGTTCTTC
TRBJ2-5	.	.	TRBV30	CACRPQLEYQETQYF	TGTGCCTGCCGGCCCCAACTAGAGTACCAAGAGACCCAGTACTTC
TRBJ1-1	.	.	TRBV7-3	CASSTGNTEAFF	TGTGCCAGCAGCACAGGGAACACTGAAGCTTTCTTT
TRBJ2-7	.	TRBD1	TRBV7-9	CASSPGQGGQYF	TGTGCCAGCAGCCCCGGACAGGGGGGGCAGTACTTC
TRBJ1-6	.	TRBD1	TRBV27	CASSLSRQGAPLHF	TGTGCCAGCAGTTTAAGTCGACAGGGAGCACCCCTCCACTTT
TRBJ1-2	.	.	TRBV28	CASSLSALTQGGNGYTF	TGTGCCAGCAGTTTATCAGCCCTCACCCAGGGCGGTAATGGCTACACCTTC
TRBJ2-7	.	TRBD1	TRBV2	CASSDSRGQTEQYF	TGTGCCAGCAGTGATTCACGGGGACAGACCGAGCAGTACTTC
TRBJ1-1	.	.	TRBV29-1	CSVRAGHNTEAFF	TGCAGCGTGAGAGCGGGCCATAACACTGAAGCTTTCTTT
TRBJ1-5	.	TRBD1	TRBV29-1	CSVGTGVGQPQHF	TGCAGCGTTGGGACAGGGGTCGGTCAGCCCCAGCATTTT
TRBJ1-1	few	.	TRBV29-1	CSVGRGTEAFF	TGCAGCGTTGGCCGGGGAACTGAAGCTTTCTTT
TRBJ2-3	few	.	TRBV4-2	CASSQVGHSDTQYF	TGTGCCAGCAGCCAGGTGGGGCATAGTGATACGCAGTATTTT
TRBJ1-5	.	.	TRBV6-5	CASSWAGDQPQHF	TGTGCCAGCTCCTGGGCAGGGGATCAGCCCCAGCATTTT
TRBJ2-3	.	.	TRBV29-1	CSVRDPKRADTQYF	TGCAGCGTGAGGGACCCAAAGAGGGCAGATACGCAGTATTTT
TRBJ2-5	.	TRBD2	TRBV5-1	CASSKFASGGGETQYF	TGCGCCAGCAGCAAGTTCGCTAGCGGGGGCGGAGAGACCCAGTACTTC
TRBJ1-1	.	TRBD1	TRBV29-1	CSVDGQGAEAFF	TGCAGCGTTGACGGACAGGGCGCTGAAGCTTTCTTT
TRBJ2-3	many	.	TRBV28	CASSLPPTQYF	TGTGCCAGCAGTTTACCCCCGACGCAGTATTTT
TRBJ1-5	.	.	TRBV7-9	CASSFNRDRRHF	TGTGCCAGCAGCTTTAACCGGGACCGCCGACATTTT
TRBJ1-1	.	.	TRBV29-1	CSVEYRAGGTEAFF	TGCAGCGTTGAGTACAGGGCCGGGGGGACTGAAGCTTTCTTT
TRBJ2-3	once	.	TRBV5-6	CASSLAGPDTQYF	TGTGCCAGCAGCTTGGCGGGACCAGATACGCAGTATTTT
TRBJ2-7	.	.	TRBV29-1	CSVEVPGVYEQYF	TGCAGCGTTGAAGTGCCGGGAGTCTACGAGCAGTACTTC
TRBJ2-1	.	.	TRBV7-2	CASSFQNEQFF	TGTGCCAGCAGCTTCCAGAATGAGCAGTTCTTC
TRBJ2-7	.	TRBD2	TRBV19	CASSELAGVYEQYF	TGTGCCAGTAGTGAGCTAGCGGGGGTCTACGAGCAGTACTTC
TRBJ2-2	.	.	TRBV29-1	CSGGQTGGTGELFF	TGCAGCGGTGGACAGACTGGCGGCACCGGGGAGCTGTTTTTT
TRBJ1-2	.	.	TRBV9	CASSPVANYGYTF	TGTGCCAGCAGCCCCGTGGCTAACTATGGCTACACCTTC
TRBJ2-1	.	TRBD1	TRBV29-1	CSVGQGLYNEQFF	TGCAGCGTGGGACAGGGACTTTACAATGAGCAGTTCTTC
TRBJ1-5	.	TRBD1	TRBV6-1	CASSADRNQPQHF	TGTGCCAGCAGTGCGGACAGGAATCAGCCCCAGCATTTT
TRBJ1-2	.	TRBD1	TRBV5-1	CASSPRSGTGIGYTF	TGCGCCAGCAGCCCCCGATCCGGGACAGGGATTGGCTACACCTTC
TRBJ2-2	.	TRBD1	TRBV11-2	CASSSYRGDGELFF	TGTGCCAGCAGTAGCTACAGGGGGGACGGGGAGCTGTTTTTT
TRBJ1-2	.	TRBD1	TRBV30	CAWNYRDRAIYGYTF	TGTGCCTGGAACTACCGGGACAGGGCGATCTATGGCTACACCTTC
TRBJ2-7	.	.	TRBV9	CASSVDGEAYEQYF	TGTGCCAGCAGCGTAGACGGCGAGGCGTACGAGCAGTACTTC
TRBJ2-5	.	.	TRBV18	CASSPRSETQYF	TGTGCCAGCTCACCACGATCTGAGACCCAGTACTTC
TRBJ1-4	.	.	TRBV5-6	CASSKGGEKLFF	TGTGCCAGCAGCAAAGGCGGTGAAAAACTGTTTTTT
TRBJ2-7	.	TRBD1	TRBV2	CASSGQGIYEQYF	TGTGCCAGCAGTGGACAGGGGATCTACGAGCAGTACTTC
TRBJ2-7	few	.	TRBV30	CAWSTRTRNRYEQYF	TGTGCCTGGAGTACTCGGACACGCAATCGCTACGAGCAGTACTTC
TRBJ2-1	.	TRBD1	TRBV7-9	CASSLGSRDRVYNEQFF	TGTGCCAGCAGCTTAGGATCCCGGGACAGGGTATACAATGAGCAGTTCTTC
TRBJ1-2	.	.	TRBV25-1	CASSGMEVDYYGYTF	TGTGCCAGCAGTGGGATGGAGGTTGATTACTATGGCTACACCTTC
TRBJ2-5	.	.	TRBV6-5	CASSPTLQGQETQYF	TGTGCCAGCAGTCCTACGTTACAGGGCCAAGAGACCCAGTACTTC
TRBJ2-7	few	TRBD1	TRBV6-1	CASSEAGQGGSYEQYF	TGTGCCAGCAGTGAAGCAGGACAGGGAGGAAGTTACGAGCAGTACTTC
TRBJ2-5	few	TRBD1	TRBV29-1	CSARQGEETQYF	TGCAGCGCCCGACAGGGCGAAGAGACCCAGTACTTC
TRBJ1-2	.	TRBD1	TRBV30	CAWGQTGRGYTF	TGTGCCTGGGGACAGACAGGGCGCGGCTACACCTTC
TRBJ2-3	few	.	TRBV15	CATSTKTGTSTDTQYF	TGTGCCACCAGCACCAAAACCGGGACTAGCACAGATACGCAGTATTTT
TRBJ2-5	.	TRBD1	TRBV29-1	CSVGRTGTGETQYF	TGCAGCGTTGGCCGGACAGGGACAGGAGAGACCCAGTACTTC
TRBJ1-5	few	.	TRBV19	CASSSWGSNQPQHF	TGTGCCAGTAGTTCATGGGGGAGCAATCAGCCCCAGCATTTT
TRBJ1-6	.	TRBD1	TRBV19	CASSTQGADSPLHF	TGTGCCAGTAGTACCCAGGGGGCTGATTCACCCCTCCACTTT
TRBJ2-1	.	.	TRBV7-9	CASSHDVHVTSGLFF	TGTGCCAGCAGCCATGATGTTCACGTCACGTCGGGTCTGTTCTTC
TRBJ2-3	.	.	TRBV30	CAWSVLDTQYF	TGTGCCTGGAGTGTACTAGATACGCAGTATTTT
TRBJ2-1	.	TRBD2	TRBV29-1	CSHKLAGHEQFF	TGCAGCCATAAGCTAGCGGGTCATGAGCAGTTCTTC
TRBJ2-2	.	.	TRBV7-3	CASRAWGAPGELFF	TGTGCCAGCAGGGCGTGGGGGGCGCCCGGGGAGCTGTTTTTT
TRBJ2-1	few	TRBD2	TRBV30	CAWSPTGGGTYNEQFF	TGTGCCTGGAGCCCCACGGGGGGGGGCACCTACAATGAGCAGTTCTTC
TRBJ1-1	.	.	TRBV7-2	CASSLRTPGPSPMAFF	TGTGCCAGCAGCCTCCGTACCCCGGGACCCTCCCCGATGGCTTTCTTT
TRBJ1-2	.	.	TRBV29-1	CSVEVEGLLFIGGGYTF	TGCAGCGTTGAAGTAGAAGGTCTCCTCTTCATAGGTGGTGGCTACACCTTC